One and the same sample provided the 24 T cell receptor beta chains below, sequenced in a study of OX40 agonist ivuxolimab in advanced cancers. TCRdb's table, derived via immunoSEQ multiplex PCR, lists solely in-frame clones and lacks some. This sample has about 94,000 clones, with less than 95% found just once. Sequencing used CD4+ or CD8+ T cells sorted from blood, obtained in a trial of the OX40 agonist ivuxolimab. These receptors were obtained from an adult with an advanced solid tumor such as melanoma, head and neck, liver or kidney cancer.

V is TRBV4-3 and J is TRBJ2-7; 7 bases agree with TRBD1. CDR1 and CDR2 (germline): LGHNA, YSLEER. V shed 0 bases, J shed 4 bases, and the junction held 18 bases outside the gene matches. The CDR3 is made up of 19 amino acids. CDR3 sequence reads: CASSQDYAWTGTVRYEQYF. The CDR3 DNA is TGCGCCAGCAGCCAAGACTACGCTTGGACCGGGACAGTAAGGTACGAGCAGTACTTC.

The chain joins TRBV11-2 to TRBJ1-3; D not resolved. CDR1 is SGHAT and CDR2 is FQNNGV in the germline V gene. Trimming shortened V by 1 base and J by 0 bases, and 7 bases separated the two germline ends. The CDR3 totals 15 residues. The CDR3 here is CASSLAQLSGNTIYF. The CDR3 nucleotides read TGTGCCAGCAGCTTAGCACAGCTCTCTGGAAACACCATATATTTT.

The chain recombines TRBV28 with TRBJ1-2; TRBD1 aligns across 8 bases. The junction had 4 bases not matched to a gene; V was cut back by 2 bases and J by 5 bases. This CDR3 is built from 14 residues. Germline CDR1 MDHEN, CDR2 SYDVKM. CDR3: CASSLAGGYYGYTF. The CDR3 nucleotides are TGTGCCAGCAGTTTAGCAGGGGGCTATTATGGCTACACCTTC.

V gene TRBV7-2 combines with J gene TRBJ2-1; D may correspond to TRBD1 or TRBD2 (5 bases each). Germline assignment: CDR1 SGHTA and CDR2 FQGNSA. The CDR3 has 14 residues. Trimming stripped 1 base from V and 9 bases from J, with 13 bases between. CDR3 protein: CASSLGDRRREQFF. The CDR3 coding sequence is TGTGCCAGCAGCTTAGGGGACCGTCGTCGTGAGCAGTTCTTC.

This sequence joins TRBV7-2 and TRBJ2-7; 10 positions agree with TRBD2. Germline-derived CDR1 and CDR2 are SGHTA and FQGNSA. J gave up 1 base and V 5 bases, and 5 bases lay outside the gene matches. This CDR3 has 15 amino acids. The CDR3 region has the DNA TGTGCCAGCAGCCAGGGACTAGCGTCATCCTACGAGCAGTACTTC. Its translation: CASSQGLASSYEQYF. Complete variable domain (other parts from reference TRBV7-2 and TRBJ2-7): GAGVSQSPSNKVTEKGKDVELRCDPISGHTALYWYRQSLGQGLEFLIYFQGNSAPDKSGLPSDRFSAERTGGSVSTLTIQRTQQEDSAVYLCASSQGLASSYEQYFGPGTRLTVT.

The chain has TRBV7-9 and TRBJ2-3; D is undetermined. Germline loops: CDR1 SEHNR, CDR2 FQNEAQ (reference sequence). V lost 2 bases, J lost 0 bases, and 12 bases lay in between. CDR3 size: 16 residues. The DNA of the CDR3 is TGTGCCAGCAGCTTAAGTAGGCAGACCAGCACAGATACGCAGTATTTT. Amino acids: CASSLSRQTSTDTQYF.

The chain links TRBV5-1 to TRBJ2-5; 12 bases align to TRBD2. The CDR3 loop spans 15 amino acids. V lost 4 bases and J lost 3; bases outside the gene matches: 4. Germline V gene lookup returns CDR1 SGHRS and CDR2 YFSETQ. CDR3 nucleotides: TGCGCCAGCAGCCCCCTAGCGGGAGGGGAAGAGACCCAGTACTTC. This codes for CASSPLAGGEETQYF.

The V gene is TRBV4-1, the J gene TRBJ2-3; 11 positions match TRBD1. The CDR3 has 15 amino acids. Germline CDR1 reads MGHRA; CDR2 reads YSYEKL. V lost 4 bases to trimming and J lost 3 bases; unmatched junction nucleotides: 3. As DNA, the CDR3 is TGCGCCAGCAGCCGGACAGGGGGCCTGACAGATACGCAGTATTTT. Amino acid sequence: CASSRTGGLTDTQYF.

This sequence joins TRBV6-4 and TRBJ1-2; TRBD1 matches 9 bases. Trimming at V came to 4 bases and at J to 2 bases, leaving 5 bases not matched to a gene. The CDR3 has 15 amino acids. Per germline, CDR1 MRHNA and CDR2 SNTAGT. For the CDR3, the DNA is TGTGCCAGCAGTGCCGGGACAGGGTTAAACTATGGCTACACCTTC. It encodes CASSAGTGLNYGYTF.

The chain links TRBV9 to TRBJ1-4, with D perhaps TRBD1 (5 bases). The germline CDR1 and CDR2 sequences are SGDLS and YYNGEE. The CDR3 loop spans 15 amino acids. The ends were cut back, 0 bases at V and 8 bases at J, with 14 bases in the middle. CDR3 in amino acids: CASSVAPGGGEKLFF. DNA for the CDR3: TGTGCCAGCAGCGTAGCTCCCGGGGGGGGAGAAAAACTGTTTTTT.

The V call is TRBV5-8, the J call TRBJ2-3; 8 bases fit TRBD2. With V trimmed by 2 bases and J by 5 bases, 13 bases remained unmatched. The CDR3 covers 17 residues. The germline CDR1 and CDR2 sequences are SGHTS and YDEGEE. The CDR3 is CASSFFGRAFRQDTQYF. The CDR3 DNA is TGTGCCAGCAGCTTTTTCGGGAGGGCCTTCAGGCAAGATACGCAGTATTTT.

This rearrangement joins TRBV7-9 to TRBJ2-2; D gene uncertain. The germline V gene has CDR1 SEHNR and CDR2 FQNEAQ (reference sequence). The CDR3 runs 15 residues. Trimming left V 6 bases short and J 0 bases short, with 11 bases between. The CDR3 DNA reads TGTGCCAGCAGGCGTGGTGGGGCGAACACCGGGGAGCTGTTTTTT. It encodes CASRRGGANTGELFF.

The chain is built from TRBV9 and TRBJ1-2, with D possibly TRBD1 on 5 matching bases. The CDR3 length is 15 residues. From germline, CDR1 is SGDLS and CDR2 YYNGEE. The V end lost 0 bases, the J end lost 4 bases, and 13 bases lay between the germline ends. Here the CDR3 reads CASSVDVGESYGYTF. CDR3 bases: TGTGCCAGCAGCGTAGATGTAGGGGAGAGCTATGGCTACACCTTC.

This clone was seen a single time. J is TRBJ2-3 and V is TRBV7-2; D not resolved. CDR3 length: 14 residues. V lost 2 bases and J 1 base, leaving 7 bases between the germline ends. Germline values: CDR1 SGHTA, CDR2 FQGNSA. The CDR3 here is CASSLFGRTDTQYF. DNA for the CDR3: TGTGCCAGCAGCTTATTTGGTCGCACAGATACGCAGTATTTT.

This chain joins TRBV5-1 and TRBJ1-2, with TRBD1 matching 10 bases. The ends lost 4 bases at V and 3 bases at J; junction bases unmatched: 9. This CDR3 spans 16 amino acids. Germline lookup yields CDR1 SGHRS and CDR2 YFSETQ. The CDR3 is CASSGYRDRGDYGYTF. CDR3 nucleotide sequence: TGCGCCAGCAGCGGATACCGGGACAGGGGTGACTATGGCTACACCTTC.

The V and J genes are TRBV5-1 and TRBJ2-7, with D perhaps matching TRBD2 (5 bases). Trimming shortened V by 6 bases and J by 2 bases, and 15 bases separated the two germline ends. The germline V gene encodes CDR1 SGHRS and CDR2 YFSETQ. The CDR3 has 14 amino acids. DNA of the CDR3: TGCGCCAGCAACCATCAAGGAGCGGCCTACGAGCAGTACTTC. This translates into CASNHQGAAYEQYF. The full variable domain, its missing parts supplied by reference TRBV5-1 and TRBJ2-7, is KAGVTQTPRYLIKTRGQQVTLSCSPISGHRSVSWYQQTPGQGLQFLFEYFSETQRNKGNFPGRFSGRQFSNSRSEMNVSTLELGDSALYLCASNHQGAAYEQYFGPGTRLTVT.

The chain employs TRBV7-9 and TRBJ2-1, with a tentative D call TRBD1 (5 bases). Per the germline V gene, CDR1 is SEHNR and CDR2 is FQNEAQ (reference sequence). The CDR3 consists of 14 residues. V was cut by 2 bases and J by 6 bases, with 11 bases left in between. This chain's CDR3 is CASSLTQGGNEQFF. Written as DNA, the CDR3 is TGTGCCAGCAGCTTAACCCAGGGTGGCAATGAGCAGTTCTTC. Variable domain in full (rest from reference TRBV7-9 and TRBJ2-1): DTGVSQNPRHKITKRGQNVTFRCDPISEHNRLYWYRQTLGQGPEFLTYFQNEAQLEKSRLLSDRFSAERPKGSFSTLEIQRTEQGDSAMYLCASSLTQGGNEQFFGPGTRLTVL.

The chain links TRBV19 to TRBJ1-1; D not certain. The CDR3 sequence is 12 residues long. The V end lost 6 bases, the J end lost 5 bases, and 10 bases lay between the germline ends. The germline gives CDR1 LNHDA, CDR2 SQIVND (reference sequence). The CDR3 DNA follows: TGTGCCAGTAGGGAGGCCGGAACTGAAGCTTTCTTT. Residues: CASREAGTEAFF.

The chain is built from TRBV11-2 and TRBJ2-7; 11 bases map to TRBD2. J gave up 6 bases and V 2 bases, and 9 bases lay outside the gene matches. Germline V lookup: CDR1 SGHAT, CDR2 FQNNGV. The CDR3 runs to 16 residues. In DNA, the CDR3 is TGTGCCAGCAGCTTACGGCGGCTAGCGGGAGGCCCCGAGCAGTACTTC. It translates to CASSLRRLAGGPEQYF.

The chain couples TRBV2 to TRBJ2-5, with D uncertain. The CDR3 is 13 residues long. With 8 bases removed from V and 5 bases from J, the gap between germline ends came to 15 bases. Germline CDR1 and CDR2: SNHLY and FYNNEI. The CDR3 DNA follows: TGTGCCAGCGCACCGTTGGAACTTGAGACCCAGTACTTC. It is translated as CASAPLELETQYF.

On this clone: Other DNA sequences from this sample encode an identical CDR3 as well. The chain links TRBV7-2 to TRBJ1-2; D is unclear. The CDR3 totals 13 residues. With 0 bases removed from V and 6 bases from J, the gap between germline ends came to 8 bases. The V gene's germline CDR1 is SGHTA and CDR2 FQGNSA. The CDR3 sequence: CASSLAWGDGYTF. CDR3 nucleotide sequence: TGTGCCAGCAGCTTAGCGTGGGGAGATGGCTACACCTTC.

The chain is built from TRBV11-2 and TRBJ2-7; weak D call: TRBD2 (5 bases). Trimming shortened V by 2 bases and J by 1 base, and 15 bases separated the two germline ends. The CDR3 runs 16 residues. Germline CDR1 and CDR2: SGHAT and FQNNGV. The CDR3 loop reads CASSLTGNGGSYEQYF. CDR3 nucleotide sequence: TGTGCCAGCAGCTTAACCGGGAACGGCGGGTCCTACGAGCAGTACTTC.

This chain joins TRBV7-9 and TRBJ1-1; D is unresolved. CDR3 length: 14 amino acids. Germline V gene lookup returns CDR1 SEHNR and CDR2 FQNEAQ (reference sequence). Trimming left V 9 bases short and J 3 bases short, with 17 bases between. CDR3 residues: CASKSNRADTEAFF. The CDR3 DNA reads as TGTGCCAGTAAATCTAATCGGGCGGACACTGAAGCTTTCTTT.

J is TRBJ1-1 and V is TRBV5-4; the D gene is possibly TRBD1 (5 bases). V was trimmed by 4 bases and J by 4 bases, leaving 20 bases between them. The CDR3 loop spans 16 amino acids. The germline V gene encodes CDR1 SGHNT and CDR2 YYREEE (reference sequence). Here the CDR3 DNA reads TGTGCCAGCAGCCTCAGATTGGGGGGACTTGGCACTGAAGCTTTCTTT. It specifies CASSLRLGGLGTEAFF.